This TCR beta chain was identified in a study of blood T cell repertoires in COVID-19. Overall study: Acute and convalescent COVID-19 samples came from the United States, Italy and Spain. Nucleic acid was either cDNA or gDNA, and it came from T cells, B-cell-depleted T cells, or PBMCs.

The trim removed 1 base at V and 5 bases at J, leaving 19 bases unmatched. There are 19 residues in the CDR3. Germline CDR1 LGHNA, CDR2 YSLEER. Source study methods: Reference gene primer amplification in the assay estimated nucleated cell counts. The method was immunoSEQ multiplex PCR; TCRdb's version includes in-frame clones alone and lacks a portion of them. That table supplies the V and J calls and clone size; D and trimming were determined from the DNA. The sample consists of approximately 350,000 clones, approximately 90% of them appearing once. The material sequenced was peripheral blood. This clonotype was sampled from a young woman who had recovered from COVID-19. The rearrangement uses TRBV4-3 and TRBJ1-2, with 7 bases that match TRBD1. Here the CDR3 reads CASSQAMGQHLGESYGYTF. The DNA for the CDR3 is TGCGCCAGCAGCCAAGCAATGGGACAGCATTTGGGGGAGTCGTATGGCTACACCTTC.